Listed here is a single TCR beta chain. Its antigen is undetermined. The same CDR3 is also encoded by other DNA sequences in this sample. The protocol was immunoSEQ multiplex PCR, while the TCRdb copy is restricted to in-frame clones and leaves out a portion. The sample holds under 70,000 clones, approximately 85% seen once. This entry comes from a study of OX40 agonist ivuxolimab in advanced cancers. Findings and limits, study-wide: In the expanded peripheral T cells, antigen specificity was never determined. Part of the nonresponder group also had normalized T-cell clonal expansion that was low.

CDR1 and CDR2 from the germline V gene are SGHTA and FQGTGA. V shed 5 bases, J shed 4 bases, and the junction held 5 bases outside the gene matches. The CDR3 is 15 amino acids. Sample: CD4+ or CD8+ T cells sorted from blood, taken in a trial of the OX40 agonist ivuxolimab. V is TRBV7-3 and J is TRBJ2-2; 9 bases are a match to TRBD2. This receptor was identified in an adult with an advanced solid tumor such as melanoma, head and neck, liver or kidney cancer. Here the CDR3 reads CASSPAGGGTGELFF. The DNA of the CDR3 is TGTGCCAGCAGCCCAGCGGGGGGCGGCACCGGGGAGCTGTTTTTT.